Presented here are 6 T cell receptor beta chains from one specimen sequenced in a study of blood T cell repertoires in COVID-19. The data were produced by immunoSEQ multiplex PCR, yet TCRdb's version contains in-frame clones alone and is incomplete. The sample comprises just over 80,000 clones, about four fifths of which are singletons, and roughly two fifths rests with the top ten. Specimen: peripheral blood. The receptor set was obtained from a man aged 80 or over with acute or convalescent COVID-19.

In DNA, the CDR3 is TGTGCCAGTATTAGCAACGGAGCCAACTATGGCTACACCTTC. Translating it yields CASISNGANYGYTF. The chain carries TRBV19 and TRBJ1-2, with no clear D. Trimming took 7 bases from V and 2 from J, leaving 14 bases between them. The CDR3 is 14 amino acids. Looked up from germline, CDR1 is LNHDA and CDR2 is SQIVND (reference sequence).

This clone was seen a few times. The rearrangement uses TRBV24-1 and TRBJ1-1, with TRBD1 identical over 9 bases. After removal of 5 bases from V and 5 bases from J, the junction contained 5 bases not matched to a gene. The germline gives CDR1 KGHDR, CDR2 SFDVKD. The CDR3 spans 14 residues. The CDR3 region is CATSGGTGRTEAFF. CDR3 DNA: TGTGCCACCAGTGGAGGGACAGGGAGAACTGAAGCTTTCTTT.

This clone was seen a single time. V is TRBV19 and J is TRBJ2-1; D remains unclear. The V gene's germline CDR1 is LNHDA and CDR2 SQIVND (reference sequence). The V gene lost 2 bases and the J gene lost 8 bases, with 10 bases spanning the gap. There are 13 residues in the CDR3. Written as DNA, the CDR3 is TGTGCCAGTAGTATAATGACAACCGATGAGCAGTTCTTC. Protein sequence: CASSIMTTDEQFF.

V and J are TRBV30 and TRBJ1-6, with D possibly being TRBD1 (6 bases). The CDR3 is made up of 12 amino acids. Germline lookup yields CDR1 GTSNPN and CDR2 SVGIG (reference sequence). Trimming took off 5 bases at V and 11 bases at J, with 13 bases between the two ends. CDR3 loop: CAWRTGRTPLHF. CDR3 DNA: TGTGCCTGGCGTACAGGGCGAACACCCCTCCACTTT.

J is TRBJ1-4 and V is TRBV6-5; D ambiguous. Germline V gene lookup returns CDR1 MNHEY and CDR2 SVGAGI. The V end was cut by 2 bases, the J end by 7 bases, with 14 bases between. This CDR3 spans 15 amino acids. The CDR3 sequence: CASSYGPGSSEKLFF. CDR3 nucleotides: TGTGCCAGCAGTTACGGTCCGGGAAGTAGTGAAAAACTGTTTTTT.

The gene calls are TRBV3-1 (or the pseudogene TRBV3-2) and TRBJ2-4, with D maybe TRBD1 (6 bases). This CDR3 has 16 residues. CDR1 is LGHDT, CDR2 YNNKEL, per germline (reference sequence). Trimming shortened V by 4 bases and J by 0 bases, and 13 bases separated the two germline ends. For the CDR3, the DNA is TGTGCCAGCAGCCCGTACAGGGAACTAGCCAAAAACATTCAGTACTTC. Translation: CASSPYRELAKNIQYF.